This TCR beta chain was observed in a study of breast tumors, draining lymph nodes, adjacent tissues. Study results and limitations: Compared with basal-like, luminal-like tumors shared significantly more repertoire with nontumor tissue. The lymph node origin of tumor T cells was framed as consistent with a hypothesis, not demonstrated.

TCRdb analysed the multiplex PCR reads with MiXCR anew, one entry per CDR3 protein. The data hold around 110,000 distinct CDR3 sequences, with about 29% observed a single time. Concerning this clonotype: Its antigen is unknown.

The lymph nodes were axillary draining lymph nodes from breast cancer patients. The sequenced sample was axillary lymph node tissue. The clonotype comes from a female donor with breast cancer. Some clones in this sample may be carry-over from other donors' samples.

CDR3 in amino acids: CSAGLGRETQYF. CDR3 sequence (DNA): TGCAGCGCCGGACTAGGTAGGGAGACCCAGTACTTC. This chain connects TRBV29-1 to TRBJ2-5; 7 positions match TRBD2. The germline V gene has CDR1 SQVTM and CDR2 ANQGSEA. Losses at the gene ends were 7 bases for V and 5 bases for J; bases not matched to a gene: 7. The CDR3 is 12 amino acids.